The clone carrying this T cell receptor beta chain was picked up many times. The entry originates in a study of blood T cells in healthy people across ages. The authors isolated at least 6.5 million PBMCs per sample. Through a sample-barcoded 5' primer and a J-beta primer mix, a second PCR was run for 7 to 11 cycles. TCRdb itself ran the 5' RACE reads through MiXCR, one entry per CDR3 protein. The data show approximately 800,000 distinct CDR3 sequences, 62% seen once. The length of the CDR3 is 13 residues. Germline-derived CDR1 and CDR2 are SSHAT and FNYEAQ (reference sequence). Trimming took off 4 bases at V and 5 bases at J, with 11 bases between the two ends.

Sequencing was done on a sample of blood. This receptor was obtained from a man aged 30 to 45 in good health. The V gene is TRBV7-7, the J gene TRBJ2-5; TRBD2 is a possible D gene (6 bases). CDR3 protein: CASSSRERETQYF. The DNA of the CDR3 is TGTGCCAGCAGCTCCCGGGAGCGGGAGACCCAGTACTTC.